Below are 17 T cell receptor beta chains sequenced from a single sample in a study of metastatic and nonmetastatic thyroid tumors. All patients reached thyroid surgery having received no treatment beforehand. TCRdb re-called the PCR reads via MiXCR. This sample carries about 40,000 clones, 10% to 12% of them seen once, and the ten largest clones take less than 25%. The sequenced material came from blood. The receptors were gathered from a female donor with papillary thyroid cancer or a benign thyroid nodule (not recorded which). Some clones in this sample may be carry-over from other donors' samples.

This clone has ten or more counts. The chain carries TRBV5-1 and TRBJ1-4, with D unresolved. Germline V gene lookup returns CDR1 SGHRS and CDR2 YFSETQ. The CDR3 length is 15 residues. V was clipped by 3 bases and J by 5 bases, with 14 bases between them. The CDR3 sequence: CASSSTAQRNEKLFF. The CDR3, as DNA: TGCGCCAGCAGCTCTACAGCCCAAAGGAATGAAAAACTGTTTTTT.

In regard to this clone: Because the CDR3 is missing its conserved closing phenylalanine or tryptophan, this is likely a read error. The chain carries TRBV7-9 and TRBJ1-2, with a possible D match to TRBD1 (5 bases). The CDR3 is 15 amino acids. In germline, CDR1 is SEHNR, CDR2 FQNEAQ (reference sequence). CDR3 sequence reads: CASSSWTKANYSYTL. The CDR3 nucleotides are TGTGCCAGCAGCTCCTGGACAAAAGCTAACTATAGCTACACCCTC.

This clone was picked up many times. The rearrangement joins TRBV4-2 to TRBJ2-3; a weak D match, TRBD2 (6 bases). This CDR3 is 13 amino acids long. Germline values: CDR1 LGHNA, CDR2 YNFKEQ. Deletions cut 2 bases from V and 5 bases from J, with 8 bases between. The CDR3 sequence is CASSQTGEDTQYF. CDR3 coding DNA: TGTGCCAGCAGCCAAACGGGGGAAGATACGCAGTATTTT.

Many counts were recorded for this clone. The CDR3 region has the DNA TGTGCCAGCGACAGGAGCTCCTACAATGAGCAGTTCTTC. It codes for CASDRSSYNEQFF. V and J are TRBV28 and TRBJ2-1, with a tentative D call TRBD1 (6 bases). V dropped 8 bases and J dropped 0 bases, with 8 bases sitting between them. Germline values: CDR1 MDHEN, CDR2 SYDVKM. The CDR3 is made up of 13 amino acids. The whole variable domain, remainder taken from reference TRBV28 and TRBJ2-1, is DVKVTQSSRYLVKRTGEKVFLECVQDMDHENMFWYRQDPGLGLRLIYFSYDVKMKEKGDIPEGYSVSREKKERFSLILESASTNQTSMYLCASDRSSYNEQFFGPGTRLTVL.

Many counts were recorded for this clone. The chain couples TRBV10-1 to TRBJ2-1; TRBD2 matches 14 bases. The V and J ends lost 5 bases and 6 bases, in that order; junction bases with no gene match: 9. CDR1 is WNHNN, CDR2 SYGVQD, per germline (reference sequence). The CDR3 loop spans 17 amino acids. CDR3 sequence: CASSPPTGTSGSNEQFF. DNA of the CDR3: TGCGCCAGCAGTCCTCCAACCGGGACTAGCGGGAGCAATGAGCAGTTCTTC.

The sample holds many counts of this clone. Mismatch with germline at one junction end may stem from a read error. The V call is TRBV30, the J call TRBJ2-1; TRBD2 matches at 8 bases. This CDR3 is built from 11 residues. From germline, CDR1 is GTSNPN and CDR2 SVGIG (reference sequence). This chain's CDR3 is CAWSEDGGEGF. The CDR3 DNA reads TGTGCCTGGAGTGAAGACGGGGGGGAGGGCTTC.

This clone was counted ten times or more. The rearrangement joins TRBV6-1 to TRBJ1-5; D gene ambiguous. Trimming took 6 bases from V and 1 from J, leaving 7 bases between them. CDR1 MNHNS and CDR2 SASEGT come from the germline V gene. The CDR3 spans 13 residues. The CDR3 is CASRELSNQPQHF. Here the CDR3 DNA reads TGTGCCAGCAGGGAGTTGAGCAATCAGCCCCAGCATTTT.

The table lists this clone with many counts. This chain uses TRBV20-1 with TRBJ1-1, with TRBD1 identical over 8 bases. J lost 8 bases, V lost 2 bases, and 4 bases had no gene match. The CDR3 runs 12 residues. The V gene's germline CDR1 is DFQATT and CDR2 SNEGSKA (reference sequence). The CDR3 DNA follows: TGCAGTGCTAGACAGGGGGCCAGGGAAGCTTTCTTT. Translation gives CSARQGAREAFF.

There are many counts of this clone. The rearrangement links TRBV28 to TRBJ2-3; 9 bases align to TRBD2. V was clipped by 4 bases and J by 1 base; unmatched bases: 3. CDR1 is MDHEN and CDR2 is SYDVKM in the germline V gene. The CDR3 is 15 residues long. The CDR3 DNA follows: TGTGCCAGCAGTTCTAGGACTAGCGGCACAGATACGCAGTATTTT. Its protein product is CASSSRTSGTDTQYF.

This clone was counted at least ten times. This sequence joins TRBV30 and TRBJ1-1; 7 nucleotides align to TRBD1. With V trimmed by 0 bases and J by 4 bases, 8 bases remained unmatched. The CDR3 sequence is 15 residues long. Germline loops: CDR1 GTSNPN, CDR2 SVGIG (reference sequence). The CDR3 loop reads CAWSVPGGRSTEAFF. DNA for the CDR3: TGTGCCTGGAGTGTCCCAGGGGGTCGGAGCACTGAAGCTTTCTTT.

Concerning this clone itself: Its ends do not fully match the called genes, so a read error is possible. This chain joins TRBV5-1 and TRBJ2-5; TRBD1 matches at 9 bases. CDR3 size: 15 residues. Germline CDR1 SGHRS, CDR2 YFSETQ. The CDR3 region is CASSPRTGAQETEYF. The CDR3 DNA follows: TGCGCCAGCAGCCCCCGGACAGGGGCTCAAGAGACCGAGTACTTC.

There are many counts of this clone. The chain joins TRBV7-2 to TRBJ2-1; D tentatively fits TRBD1 or TRBD2 (5 bases each). The CDR3 contains 14 residues. Trimming removed 3 bases from V and 4 bases from J, with 10 bases in between. The germline CDR1 and CDR2 sequences are SGHTA and FQGNSA. The CDR3 nucleotides read TGTGCCAGCAGCTTTGCCGGGGCATACAATGAGCAGTTCTTC. Translating it yields CASSFAGAYNEQFF.

This clone was counted ten times or more. Different DNA sequences within this sample yield the same CDR3. This sequence joins TRBV6-2 or TRBV6-3 and TRBJ2-3; 7 bases map to TRBD2. J gave up 4 bases and V 5 bases, and 9 bases lay outside the gene matches. The CDR3 is 15 residues long. CDR1 is MNHEY, CDR2 SVGEGT, per germline. This chain's CDR3 is CASSTLAAGADTQYF. The CDR3 bases are TGTGCCAGCAGTACCCTAGCGGCAGGCGCAGATACGCAGTATTTT.

In its sample, this clone was seen many times. The gene calls are TRBV20-1 and TRBJ1-2; perhaps TRBD1 as D (6 bases). The CDR3 contains 11 residues. The ends were cut back, 4 bases at V and 5 bases at J, with 8 bases in the middle. Germline CDR1 reads DFQATT; CDR2 reads SNEGSKA (reference sequence). The CDR3 DNA sequence: TGCAGTGCTAAAGGGGGATATGGCTACACCTTC. The encoded protein is CSAKGGYGYTF.

This clone was seen many times. J is TRBJ2-4 and V is TRBV28; 9 positions match TRBD1. The V segment lost 4 bases and the J segment 4 bases; nucleotides outside the gene matches: 14. The CDR3 is 18 amino acids. Looked up from germline, CDR1 is MDHEN and CDR2 is SYDVKM. The CDR3 nucleotides read TGTGCCAGCAGTTCACTCCCCCGGGACAGGGTCTCGAAAAACATTCAGTACTTC. Protein product: CASSSLPRDRVSKNIQYF.

This clone was seen repeatedly, ten times or more. J is TRBJ1-5 and V is TRBV2; a possible D gene is TRBD1 (5 bases). This CDR3 contains 14 residues. The V and J ends lost 6 bases and 2 bases respectively, with 11 bases between them. CDR1 is SNHLY, CDR2 FYNNEI, per germline. The CDR3 here is CASSGDGRNQPQHF. DNA for the CDR3: TGTGCCAGCAGCGGGGACGGCCGCAATCAGCCCCAGCATTTT.

At least ten counts were recorded for this clone. V gene TRBV5-1 combines with J gene TRBJ2-3, with TRBD2 matching over 8 bases. Germline V gives CDR1 SGHRS, CDR2 YFSETQ. The CDR3 consists of 16 residues. J gave up 4 bases and V 4 bases, and 11 bases lay outside the gene matches. CDR3 loop: CASSKGAGGTADTQYF. Here the CDR3 DNA reads TGCGCCAGCAGCAAGGGCGCGGGGGGAACGGCAGATACGCAGTATTTT.